This T cell receptor beta chain is drawn from a study of CD8+ T cells in alopecia areata. Study-level background: Tofacitinib was taken orally by treated patients, and the dose was 5 to 10 mg twice daily.

Study-wide results and limits: Alopecia totalis/universalis scalp especially showed more expanded CD8+ clones than normal scalp.

Following extraction, RNA underwent reverse transcription to cDNA, which served as the sequencing template. The table came from immunoSEQ multiplex PCR; TCRdb's copy has only in-frame clones and leaves some out. The sample has approximately 180,000 clones, around 63% seen once. Peripheral blood and lesional scalp punch biopsies were taken from alopecia areata patients. Investigators sorted PBMCs to obtain both CD4+ and CD8+ T cells. This clone showed up just once. Its antigen is still unknown. This TCR was recovered from a human donor with alopecia areata. The sample in question was CD4+ T cells sorted from blood, obtained at week 0.

CDR3 protein: CATSRDATYEQYF. CDR3 nucleotides: TGTGCCACCAGCAGAGACGCGACCTACGAGCAGTACTTC. The genes are TRBV15 and TRBJ2-7; D is ambiguous. The V gene lost 0 bases and the J gene lost 2 bases, with 5 bases spanning the gap. Germline-derived CDR1 and CDR2 are LNHNV and YYDKDF (reference sequence). The CDR3 sequence is 13 residues long.